This T cell receptor (beta chain) comes out of a study of early T cells in non-severe SARS-CoV-2 infection. Study as a whole: Chains from this unsorted whole-blood bulk RNA could not be paired. Whole-study findings and limits: VDJdb-based annotation leaned toward anti-spike CD8 responses and missed private and CD4 specificities.

The CDR3 loop spans 16 amino acids. Germline V gene sequence: CDR1 SGHAT, CDR2 FQNNGV. The V end was cut by 0 bases, the J end by 1 base, with 10 bases between. This clonotype occurred many times. The antigen remains undetermined. Individual cDNA molecules were tagged with unique molecular identifiers, the study reported. Using its own MiXCR run on the 5' RACE reads, TCRdb lists one record per CDR3 protein. The data hold 30,000 to 45,000 distinct CDR3 sequences, with roughly 4% observed a single time. The chain recombines TRBV11-2 with TRBJ2-1, with D perhaps matching TRBD2 (6 bases). The sample was whole blood. The receptor comes from an adult who was a healthcare worker with PCR-confirmed SARS-CoV-2 infection or an uninfected control (not recorded which). The CDR3 bases are TGTGCCAGCAGCTTAGATCGGGGGAATTCCTACAATGAGCAGTTCTTC. Translated, it gives CASSLDRGNSYNEQFF. Full variable domain (remainder filled in from reference TRBV11-2 and TRBJ2-1): EAGVAQSPRYKIIEKRQSVAFWCNPISGHATLYWYQQILGQGPKLLIQFQNNGVVDDSQLPKDRFSAERLKGVDSTLKIQPAKLEDSAVYLCASSLDRGNSYNEQFFGPGTRLTVL.